The text below deals with one T cell receptor (beta chain). The data are from a study of blood T cell repertoires in COVID-19. Study-wide background: Samples of COVID-19 (acute and convalescent) were obtained from the United States, Italy and Spain. PBMCs, B-cell-depleted T cells, or T cells were the source of the cDNA or gDNA that made up the material.

Study processing details: Reference gene primer amplification gave estimated nucleated cell counts. Generated by immunoSEQ multiplex PCR, the TCRdb table keeps only in-frame clones and is missing some. V and J calls and clone size come straight from that table; D and trimming were deduced from the DNA. This sample has 210,000 or so clones, with roughly 80% found just once. The TCR comes from a woman of 80 years or more with acute or convalescent COVID-19. The sequenced sample consisted of peripheral blood.

CDR3 nucleotide sequence: TGTGCCTGGAGTGTACTTACGGGGGGAGAGACCCAGTACTTC. Translated: CAWSVLTGGETQYF. J is TRBJ2-5 and V is TRBV30; TRBD2 aligns across 7 bases. V trimming: 0 bases; J trimming: 4 bases; junction bases outside the gene matches: 5. CDR1 GTSNPN and CDR2 SVGIG come from the germline V gene (reference sequence). This CDR3 is 14 amino acids long.